Reported below is one T cell receptor beta chain. This sample also contains other DNA sequences that code for the same CDR3. This sample was included in a study of shared clonotypes between healthy human individuals. The assay was immunoSEQ multiplex PCR, and TCRdb's table has in-frame clones only and misses some. The sample has around 2.1 million clones, roughly 95% seen once; the top ten hold 0.13%. This receptor was obtained from a man younger than 35 in good health. The sample taken for sequencing was naive CD4+ T cells sorted from blood. The subset was: CD45RA+ positively selected.

The CDR3: CSVERLAGNEQFF. CDR3 in DNA: TGCAGCGTTGAAAGACTAGCTGGGAATGAGCAGTTCTTC. The chain is built from TRBV29-1 and TRBJ2-1, with TRBD2 matching over 7 bases. J gave up 7 bases and V 2 bases, and 5 bases lay outside the gene matches. The CDR3 contains 13 residues. Germline values: CDR1 SQVTM, CDR2 ANQGSEA.